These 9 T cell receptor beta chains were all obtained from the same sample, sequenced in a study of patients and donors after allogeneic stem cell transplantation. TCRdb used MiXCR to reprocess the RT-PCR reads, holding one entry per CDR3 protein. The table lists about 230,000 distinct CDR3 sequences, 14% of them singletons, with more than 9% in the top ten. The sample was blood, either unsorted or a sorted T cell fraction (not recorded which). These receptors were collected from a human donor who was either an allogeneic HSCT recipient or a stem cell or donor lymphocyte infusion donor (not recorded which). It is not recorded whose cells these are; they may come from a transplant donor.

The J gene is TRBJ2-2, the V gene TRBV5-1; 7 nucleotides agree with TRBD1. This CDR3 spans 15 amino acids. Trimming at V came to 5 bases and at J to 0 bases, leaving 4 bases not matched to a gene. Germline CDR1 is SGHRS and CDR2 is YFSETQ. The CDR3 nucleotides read TGCGCCAGCAGAGTTGGGACAGCGAACACCGGGGAGCTGTTTTTT. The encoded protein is CASRVGTANTGELFF.

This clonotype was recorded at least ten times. The CDR3 DNA sequence: TGTGCCAGCAGCACCGTACAGCCAGGGGGGGGAGATACGCAGTATTTT. It is translated as CASSTVQPGGGDTQYF. The rearrangement uses TRBV7-8 and TRBJ2-3, with D perhaps being TRBD1 or TRBD2 (7 bases each). V was clipped by 5 bases and J by 5 bases, with 20 bases between them. The CDR3 is made up of 16 amino acids. Germline V CDR1 and CDR2: SGHVS, FQNEAQ.

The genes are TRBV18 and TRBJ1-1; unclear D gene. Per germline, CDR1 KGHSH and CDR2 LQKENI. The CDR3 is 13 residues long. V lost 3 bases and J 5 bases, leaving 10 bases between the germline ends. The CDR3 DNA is TGTGCCAGCTCACCCCTCCCGCAGACTGAAGCTTTCTTT. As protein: CASSPLPQTEAFF.

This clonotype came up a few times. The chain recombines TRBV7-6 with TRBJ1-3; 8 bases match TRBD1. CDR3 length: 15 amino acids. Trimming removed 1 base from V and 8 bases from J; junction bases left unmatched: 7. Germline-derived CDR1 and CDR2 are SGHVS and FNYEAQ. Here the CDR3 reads CASSLGAGGLDTIYF. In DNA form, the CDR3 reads TGTGCCAGCAGCTTAGGTGCAGGGGGCTTGGACACCATATATTTT.

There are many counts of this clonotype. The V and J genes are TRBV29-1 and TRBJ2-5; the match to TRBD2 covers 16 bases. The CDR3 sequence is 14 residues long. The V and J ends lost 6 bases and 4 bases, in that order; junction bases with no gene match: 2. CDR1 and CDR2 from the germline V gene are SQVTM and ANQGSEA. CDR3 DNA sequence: TGCAGCGTAGGGACTAGCGGGAGGGGAGAGACCCAGTACTTC. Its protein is CSVGTSGRGETQYF.

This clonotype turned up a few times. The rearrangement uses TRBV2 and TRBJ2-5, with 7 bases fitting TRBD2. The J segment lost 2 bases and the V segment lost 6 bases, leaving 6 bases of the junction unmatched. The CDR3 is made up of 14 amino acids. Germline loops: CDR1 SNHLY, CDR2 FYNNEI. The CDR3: CASRAHSGQETQYF. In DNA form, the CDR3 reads TGTGCCAGCAGGGCCCATAGCGGGCAAGAGACCCAGTACTTC.

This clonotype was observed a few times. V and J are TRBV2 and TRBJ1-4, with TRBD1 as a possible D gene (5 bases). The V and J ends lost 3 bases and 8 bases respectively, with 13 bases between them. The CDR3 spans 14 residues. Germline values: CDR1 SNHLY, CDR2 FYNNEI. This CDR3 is CASSEGGAREKLFF. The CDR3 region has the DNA TGTGCCAGCAGTGAGGGCGGGGCGAGAGAAAAACTGTTTTTT.

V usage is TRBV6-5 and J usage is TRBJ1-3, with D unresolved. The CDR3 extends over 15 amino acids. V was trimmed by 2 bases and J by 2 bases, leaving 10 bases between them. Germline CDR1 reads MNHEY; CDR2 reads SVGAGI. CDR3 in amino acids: CASSYPTEAGNTIYF. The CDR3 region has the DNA TGTGCCAGCAGTTACCCTACGGAAGCTGGAAACACCATATATTTT.

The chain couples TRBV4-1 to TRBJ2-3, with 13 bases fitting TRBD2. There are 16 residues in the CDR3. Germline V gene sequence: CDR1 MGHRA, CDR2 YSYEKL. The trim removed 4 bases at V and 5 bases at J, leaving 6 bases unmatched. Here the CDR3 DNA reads TGCGCCAGCAGCCCGCGACTAGCGGGAGGTGAAGATACGCAGTATTTT. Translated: CASSPRLAGGEDTQYF.